These 23 T cell receptor beta chains came from one sample sequenced in a study of Graves' ophthalmopathy and Graves' hyperthyroidism. As the template, RNA transcripts were used to amplify TCR beta CDR3 regions. Second-round multiplex PCR came after first-round RT-PCR with HTBI primers. TCRdb processed the multiplex PCR reads anew with MiXCR; each CDR3 protein has one entry. The sample lists approximately 500,000 distinct CDR3 sequences, around 15% occurring once. The sequenced sample consisted of blood. The receptor set was obtained from a woman in her twenties or thirties with Graves' ophthalmopathy.

In this sample, this clonotype turned up many times. The chain is built from TRBV28 and TRBJ1-1; 8 bases are a match to TRBD1. With V trimmed by 7 bases and J by 0 bases, 7 bases remained unmatched. CDR1 and CDR2 from the germline V gene are MDHEN and SYDVKM. The CDR3 is made up of 15 amino acids. CDR3 protein: CASISRDRMNTEAFF. DNA for the CDR3: TGTGCCAGCATTTCTCGGGACAGGATGAACACTGAAGCTTTCTTT.

The chain combines TRBV10-3 with TRBJ1-5; D remains ambiguous. Trimming pared 2 bases from V and 3 bases from J, leaving 8 bases between. The CDR3 consists of 14 residues. Germline lookup yields CDR1 ENHRY and CDR2 SYGVKD. The CDR3 here is CAISERQLNQPQHF. In nucleotides, the CDR3 is TGTGCCATCAGTGAGCGGCAGCTCAATCAGCCCCAGCATTTT.

This chain connects TRBV30 to TRBJ1-2; D is unclear. V shed 5 bases and J shed 4 bases, with 8 bases lying between them. CDR1 and CDR2 (germline): GTSNPN, SVGIG (reference sequence). The CDR3 has 11 residues. In DNA, the CDR3 is TGTGCCTGGGAGGCCTTCTATGGCTACACCTTC. Translation gives CAWEAFYGYTF.

V usage is TRBV6-5 and J usage is TRBJ1-1; 7 nucleotides agree with TRBD1. The CDR3 covers 15 residues. Germline V gives CDR1 MNHEY, CDR2 SVGAGI. V shed 2 bases, J shed 3 bases, and the junction held 6 bases outside the gene matches. CDR3 loop: CASSYRTQGDTEAFF. The CDR3 DNA is TGTGCCAGCAGTTACCGGACCCAGGGGGACACTGAAGCTTTCTTT.

In its sample, this clonotype was seen many times. The chain couples TRBV19 to TRBJ1-2; no reliable D call. CDR1 is LNHDA, CDR2 SQIVND, per germline (reference sequence). The CDR3 totals 15 residues. Trimming left V 2 bases short and J 4 bases short, with 14 bases between. The CDR3 reads CASSIRRTESYGYTF. The CDR3, as DNA: TGTGCCAGTAGTATAAGGAGAACAGAGTCCTATGGCTACACCTTC.

The sample holds many counts of this clonotype. The rearrangement uses TRBV20-1 and TRBJ2-5; the D is unclear. Germline CDR1 is DFQATT and CDR2 is SNEGSKA (reference sequence). This CDR3 spans 14 amino acids. In nucleotides, the CDR3 is TGCAGCTATCAAAGAGTCAGTAACCAAGAGACCCAGTACTTC. Translation gives CSYQRVSNQETQYF.

V and J are TRBV6-1 and TRBJ2-2, with TRBD2 matching over 11 bases. J was trimmed by 4 bases and V by 8 bases; bases with no gene match: 9. The CDR3 sequence is 16 residues long. CDR1 MNHNS and CDR2 SASEGT come from the germline V gene. The CDR3 bases are TGTGCCAGCGTCCTAGCGGGGGGTCTCCTCACCGGGGAGCTGTTTTTT. Translating gives CASVLAGGLLTGELFF.

The sample holds many counts of this clonotype. V gene TRBV16 combines with J gene TRBJ2-5, with D hard to call. Deletions cut 4 bases from V and 4 bases from J, with 13 bases between. CDR3 length: 14 amino acids. Germline V gene lookup returns CDR1 KGHSY and CDR2 FQNENV. The CDR3 loop is CASSRVGERETQYF. The CDR3 DNA follows: TGTGCCAGCAGCCGGGTCGGAGAACGAGAGACCCAGTACTTC.

There are many counts of this clonotype. The rearrangement joins TRBV10-3 to TRBJ2-5; TRBD1 matches 7 bases. The CDR3 runs 14 residues. J gave up 5 bases and V 5 bases, and 8 bases lay outside the gene matches. The germline CDR1 and CDR2 sequences are ENHRY and SYGVKD. CDR3 loop: CAISRTGSEETQYF. The CDR3 bases are TGTGCCATCAGTAGGACAGGCAGCGAGGAGACCCAGTACTTC.

This clonotype has a count of ten or more. V gene TRBV6-5 combines with J gene TRBJ1-1, with 9 bases matching TRBD1. CDR3 length: 14 residues. V lost 0 bases to trimming and J lost 6 bases; unmatched junction nucleotides: 2. CDR1 MNHEY and CDR2 SVGAGI come from the germline V gene. CDR3 loop: CASSYSGTGSEAFF. CDR3 sequence (DNA): TGTGCCAGCAGTTACTCAGGGACAGGGTCTGAAGCTTTCTTT.

This clonotype was seen repeatedly, ten times or more. The chain recombines TRBV12-3 or TRBV12-4 with TRBJ1-5; D possibly corresponds to TRBD1 (5 bases). V lost 3 bases and J 0 bases, leaving 9 bases between the germline ends. The CDR3 spans 15 residues. Here the CDR3 reads CASSFGGYSNQPQHF. CDR3 coding DNA: TGTGCCAGCAGTTTCGGGGGTTATAGCAATCAGCCCCAGCATTTT.

The V gene is TRBV10-3, the J gene TRBJ2-2; possibly TRBD1 for D (5 bases). The CDR3 is 15 amino acids. V lost 8 bases and J lost 7, with 20 bases in between. Germline loops: CDR1 ENHRY, CDR2 SYGVKD. The CDR3 DNA sequence: TGTGCCATCCAGACGCTAACGCAGGGCGGCGGGGAGCTGTTTTTT. This sequence encodes CAIQTLTQGGGELFF.

This clonotype occurred many times. The chain has TRBV27 and TRBJ2-4, with D hard to call. Germline V gene lookup returns CDR1 MNHEY and CDR2 SMNVEV (reference sequence). This CDR3 has 15 residues. The V end was cut by 6 bases, the J end by 6 bases, with 18 bases between. In DNA, the CDR3 is TGTGCCAGCAGCCCCACTATGACTGGAACAAACATTCAGTACTTC. This sequence encodes CASSPTMTGTNIQYF.

This clonotype was observed at least ten times. The chain combines TRBV6-1 with TRBJ1-2; TRBD1 is a possible D gene (5 bases). Germline loops: CDR1 MNHNS, CDR2 SASEGT. V lost 3 bases and J lost 7, with 15 bases in between. The CDR3 covers 14 residues. The chain's CDR3 is CASSEEEGMGGYTF. The CDR3 region has the DNA TGTGCCAGCAGTGAGGAGGAGGGGATGGGTGGCTACACCTTC.

This clonotype was seen repeatedly, ten times or more. This chain joins TRBV6-2 or TRBV6-3 and TRBJ2-7, with a weak D call TRBD1 (6 bases). Looked up from germline, CDR1 is MNHEY and CDR2 is SVGEGT. CDR3 length: 13 residues. V shed 11 bases and J shed 6 bases, with 20 bases lying between them. CDR3 loop: CALGAPVRGEQYF. The CDR3 bases are TGTGCCCTCGGGGCGCCTGTCAGGGGCGAGCAGTACTTC.

This clonotype was recorded at least ten times. This chain uses TRBV20-1 with TRBJ1-2, with D possibly being TRBD1 (5 bases). This CDR3 is built from 14 residues. The germline CDR1 and CDR2 sequences are DFQATT and SNEGSKA (reference sequence). V lost 0 bases, J lost 6 bases, and 14 bases lay in between. CDR3 in DNA: TGCAGTGCTAGAGACCCCAGCAGGACAAATGGCTACACCTTC. Translated: CSARDPSRTNGYTF.

This clonotype was seen a few times. The rearrangement joins TRBV6-1 to TRBJ1-1, with TRBD1 matching over 7 bases. This CDR3 comprises 13 residues. Germline lookup yields CDR1 MNHNS and CDR2 SASEGT. The trim removed 6 bases at V and 6 bases at J, leaving 7 bases unmatched. The CDR3 loop is CASRSGGRAEAFF. As DNA, the CDR3 is TGTGCCAGCAGGTCAGGGGGGCGCGCTGAAGCTTTCTTT.

This clonotype came up many times. V gene TRBV2 combines with J gene TRBJ1-2, with D maybe TRBD1 (5 bases). Germline V CDR1 and CDR2: SNHLY, FYNNEI. The V end lost 7 bases, the J end lost 4 bases, and 16 bases lay between the germline ends. The CDR3 extends over 14 amino acids. The DNA of the CDR3 is TGTGCCAGCACCTTGGACACTGGAGTCTATGGCTACACCTTC. Amino acid sequence: CASTLDTGVYGYTF.

Comment on this clonotype: A much larger clone lies one base from this, so it may be a read error. The CDR3, as DNA: TGCGCCAGCAGCCAAAACTGGGGTTTTGCAACGGGCACTGAAGCTTTCTTT. Translation: CASSQNWGFATGTEAFF. This sequence joins TRBV4-1 and TRBJ1-1; unclear D gene. Per germline, CDR1 MGHRA and CDR2 YSYEKL. This CDR3 comprises 17 residues. The germline V and J ends were trimmed by 2 bases and 4 bases, with 20 bases remaining between them.

In its sample, this clonotype was seen once. V usage is TRBV28 and J usage is TRBJ1-5; D is undetermined. V dropped 2 bases and J dropped 2 bases, with 13 bases sitting between them. The CDR3 totals 16 residues. Per the germline V gene, CDR1 is MDHEN and CDR2 is SYDVKM. CDR3 sequence: CASSLPRGSGNQPQHF. CDR3 coding DNA: TGTGCCAGCAGTTTACCTCGGGGAAGTGGCAATCAGCCCCAGCATTTT. Combining the CDR3 with reference TRBV28 and TRBJ1-5 gives the whole variable domain DVKVTQSSRYLVKRTGEKVFLECVQDMDHENMFWYRQDPGLGLRLIYFSYDVKMKEKGDIPEGYSVSREKKERFSLILESASTNQTSMYLCASSLPRGSGNQPQHFGDGTRLSIL.

Only a few counts were recorded for this clonotype. With a much larger clone just one base away, this may be a read error. The chain employs TRBV5-4 and TRBJ2-5, with no clear D. The germline V gene has CDR1 SGHNT and CDR2 YYREEE (reference sequence). The CDR3 is 13 amino acids. The CDR3 loop is CASSKTPQETKYF. Written as DNA, the CDR3 is TGTGCCAGCAGTAAGACCCCACAAGAGACCAAGTACTTC.

The chain is built from TRBV5-1 and TRBJ2-5, with D unresolved. This CDR3 comprises 13 residues. Germline CDR1 SGHRS, CDR2 YFSETQ. Trimming removed 3 bases from V and 1 base from J, with 7 bases in between. DNA of the CDR3: TGCGCCAGCAGCTATGACATCCAAGAGACCCAGTACTTC. This encodes CASSYDIQETQYF.

The chain's CDR3 is CASRTSDSSEAFF. CDR3 coding DNA: TGCGCCAGCAGGACCTCGGACAGCTCTGAAGCTTTCTTT. The rearrangement joins TRBV5-1 to TRBJ1-1, with a possible D match to TRBD1 (6 bases). This CDR3 has 13 amino acids. The ends were cut back, 5 bases at V and 6 bases at J, with 14 bases in the middle. Per the germline V gene, CDR1 is SGHRS and CDR2 is YFSETQ.